This TCR beta chain was sequenced in a study of shared clonotypes between healthy human individuals. Study observations and caveats: Compared with clonotypes that all four donors shared, non-shared clonotypes had lower generation probabilities.

Points on this clone: What it recognizes is unknown.

TCRdb's table, derived via immunoSEQ multiplex PCR, lists solely in-frame clones and lacks some. The sample includes about 600,000 clones, approximately 97% seen only once; the top ten take 0.057%. Trimming removed 2 bases from V and 7 bases from J; junction bases left unmatched: 11. Germline V gene lookup returns CDR1 KGHSH and CDR2 LQKENI. The CDR3 is made up of 17 amino acids. The sequence derives from a woman aged 25 to 39 in good health. This chain links TRBV18 with TRBJ2-1, with 10 bases aligning to TRBD2. The sample comprised naive CD4+ T cells sorted from blood. The subset denotes: CD45RA+ positively selected. The CDR3 loop reads CASSPNIPSGSANEQFF. The CDR3 DNA sequence: TGTGCCAGCTCACCAAACATCCCTAGCGGGAGTGCAAATGAGCAGTTCTTC. The full variable domain, rest sourced from reference TRBV18 and TRBJ2-1, is NAGVMQNPRHLVRRRGQEARLRCSPMKGHSHVYWYRQLPEEGLKFMVYLQKENIIDESGMPKERFSAEFPKEGPSILRIQQVVRGDSAAYFCASSPNIPSGSANEQFFGPGTRLTVL.